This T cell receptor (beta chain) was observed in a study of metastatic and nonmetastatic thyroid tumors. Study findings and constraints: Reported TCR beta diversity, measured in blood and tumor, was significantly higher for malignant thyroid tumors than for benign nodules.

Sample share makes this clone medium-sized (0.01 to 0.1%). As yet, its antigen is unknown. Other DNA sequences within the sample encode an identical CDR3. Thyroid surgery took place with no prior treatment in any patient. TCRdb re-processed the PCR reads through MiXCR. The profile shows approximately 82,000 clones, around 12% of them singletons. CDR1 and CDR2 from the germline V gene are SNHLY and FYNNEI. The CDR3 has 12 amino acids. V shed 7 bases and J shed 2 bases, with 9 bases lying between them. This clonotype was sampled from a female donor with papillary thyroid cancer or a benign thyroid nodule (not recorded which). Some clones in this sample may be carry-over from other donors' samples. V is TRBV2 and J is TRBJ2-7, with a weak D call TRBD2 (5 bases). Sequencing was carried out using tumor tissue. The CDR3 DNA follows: TGTGCCAGCAACGGGGAGACCTACGAGCAGTACTTC. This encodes CASNGETYEQYF.